The TCR beta chain described here comes from a study of CD8 T cells in ankylosing spondylitis. Findings of the study overall: From matched ankylosing spondylitis synovial fluid, disease-linked clones were reportedly recovered at significantly enriched levels.

Scientists made TCR beta libraries using quantitative 5'-RACE with molecular barcodes. TCRdb passed the 5' RACE reads through MiXCR, listing each CDR3 protein once. The sample has some 270,000 distinct CDR3 sequences, 30% to 35% seen once; the top ten hold approximately 4%. V shed 3 bases and J shed 5 bases, with 13 bases lying between them. CDR3 size: 14 residues. Comments on this clonotype: The antigen remains undetermined.

The chain employs TRBV12-3 or TRBV12-4 and TRBJ2-5, with D perhaps TRBD1 or TRBD2 (7 bases each). This receptor was identified in a male donor with ankylosing spondylitis or in good health (not recorded which). Sequences were obtained from blood, either unsorted or a sorted T cell fraction (not recorded which). For the CDR3, the DNA is TGTGCCAGCAGTTTCAGGGGGGGCTTGGAGACCCAGTACTTC. It yields the protein CASSFRGGLETQYF.